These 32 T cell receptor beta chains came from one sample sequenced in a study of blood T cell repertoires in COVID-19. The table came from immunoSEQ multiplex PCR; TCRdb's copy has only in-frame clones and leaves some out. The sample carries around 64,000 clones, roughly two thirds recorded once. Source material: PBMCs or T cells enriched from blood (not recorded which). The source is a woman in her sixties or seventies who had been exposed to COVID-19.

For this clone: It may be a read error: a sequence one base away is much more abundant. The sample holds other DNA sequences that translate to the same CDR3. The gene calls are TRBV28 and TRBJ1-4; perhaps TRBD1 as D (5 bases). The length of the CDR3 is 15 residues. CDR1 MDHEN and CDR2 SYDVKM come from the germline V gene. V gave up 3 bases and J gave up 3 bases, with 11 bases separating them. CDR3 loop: CASSFPGNPNEKLFF. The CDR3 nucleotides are TGTGCCAGCAGTTTTCCAGGGAACCCTAATGAAAAACTGTTTTTT.

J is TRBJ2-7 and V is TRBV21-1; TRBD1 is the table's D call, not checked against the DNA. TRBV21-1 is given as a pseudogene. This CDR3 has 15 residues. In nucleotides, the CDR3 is TGTGCCAGCTGCCGCCAGGGGCGGACTGCCTACGAGCAGTACTTC. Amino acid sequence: CASCRQGRTAYEQYF.

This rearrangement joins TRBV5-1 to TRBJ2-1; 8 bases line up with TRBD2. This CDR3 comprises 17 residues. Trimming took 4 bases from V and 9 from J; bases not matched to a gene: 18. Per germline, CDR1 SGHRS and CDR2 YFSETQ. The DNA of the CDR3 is TGCGCCAGCAGCCCTTTCCCGGGACTAGGGGTAATGGGTGAGCAGTTCTTC. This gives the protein CASSPFPGLGVMGEQFF.

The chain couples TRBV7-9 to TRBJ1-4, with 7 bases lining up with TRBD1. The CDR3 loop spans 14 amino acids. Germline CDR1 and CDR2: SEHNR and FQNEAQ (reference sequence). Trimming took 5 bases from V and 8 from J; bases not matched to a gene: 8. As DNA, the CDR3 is TGTGCCAGCAGCACGACAGGGTCAGACGAAAAACTGTTTTTT. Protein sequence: CASSTTGSDEKLFF.

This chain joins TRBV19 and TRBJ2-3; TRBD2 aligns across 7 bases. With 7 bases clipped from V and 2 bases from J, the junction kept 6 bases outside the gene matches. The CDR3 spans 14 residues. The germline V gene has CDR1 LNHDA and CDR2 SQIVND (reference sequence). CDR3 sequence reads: CASTSRDYTDTQYF. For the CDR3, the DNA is TGTGCCAGTACTTCTCGGGACTACACAGATACGCAGTATTTT.

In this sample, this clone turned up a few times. CDR3: CASAGRKNSPLHF. The DNA for the CDR3 is TGTGCCAGCGCAGGTCGGAAGAATTCACCCCTCCACTTT. The V call is TRBV28, the J call TRBJ1-6, with D unclear. The germline gives CDR1 MDHEN, CDR2 SYDVKM. The V end was cut by 8 bases, the J end by 7 bases, with 12 bases between. The CDR3 spans 13 residues.

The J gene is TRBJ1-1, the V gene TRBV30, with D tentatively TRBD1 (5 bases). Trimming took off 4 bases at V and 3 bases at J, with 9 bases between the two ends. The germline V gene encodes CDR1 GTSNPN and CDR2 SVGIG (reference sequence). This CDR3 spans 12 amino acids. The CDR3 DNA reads TGTGCCTGGACGGACACCCACACTGAAGCTTTCTTT. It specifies CAWTDTHTEAFF.

The CDR3 loop is CASRLDRGREKLFF. As DNA, the CDR3 is TGTGCCAGCAGGCTCGACAGGGGTCGAGAAAAACTGTTTTTT. This sequence joins TRBV7-9 and TRBJ1-4; 8 bases are shared with TRBD1. V shed 6 bases and J 8 bases; nucleotides not matched to a gene: 8. Germline CDR1 SEHNR, CDR2 FQNEAQ (reference sequence). The CDR3 has 14 residues.

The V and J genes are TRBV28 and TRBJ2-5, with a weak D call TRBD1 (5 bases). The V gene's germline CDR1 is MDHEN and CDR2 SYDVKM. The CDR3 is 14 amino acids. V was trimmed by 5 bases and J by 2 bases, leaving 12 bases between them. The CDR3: CASSPRQRQETQYF. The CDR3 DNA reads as TGTGCCAGCAGTCCCCGACAGAGACAAGAGACCCAGTACTTC.

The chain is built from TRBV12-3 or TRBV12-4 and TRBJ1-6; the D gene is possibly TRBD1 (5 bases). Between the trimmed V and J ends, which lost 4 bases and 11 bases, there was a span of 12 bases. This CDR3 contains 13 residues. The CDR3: CASSSTGSTPLHF. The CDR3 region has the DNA TGTGCCAGCAGTTCAACAGGTTCTACACCCCTCCACTTT.

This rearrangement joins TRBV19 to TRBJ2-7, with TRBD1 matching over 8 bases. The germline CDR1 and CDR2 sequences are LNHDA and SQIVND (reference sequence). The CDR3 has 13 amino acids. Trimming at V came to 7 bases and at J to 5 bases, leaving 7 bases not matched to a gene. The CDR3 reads CASKRQGSNEQYF. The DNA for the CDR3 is TGTGCCAGTAAGAGACAGGGGAGCAACGAGCAGTACTTC.

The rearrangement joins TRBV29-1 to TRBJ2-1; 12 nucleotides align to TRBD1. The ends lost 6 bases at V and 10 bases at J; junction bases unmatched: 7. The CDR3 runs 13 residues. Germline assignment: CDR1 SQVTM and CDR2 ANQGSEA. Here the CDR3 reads CSVPGQGAEEQFF. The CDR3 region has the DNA TGCAGCGTGCCGGGACAGGGGGCCGAGGAGCAGTTCTTC.

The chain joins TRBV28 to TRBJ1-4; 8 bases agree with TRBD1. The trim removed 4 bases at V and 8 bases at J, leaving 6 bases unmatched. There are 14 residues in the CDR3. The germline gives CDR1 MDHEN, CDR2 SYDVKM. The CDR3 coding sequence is TGTGCCAGCAGTTCGACAGGGGCGGGCGAAAAACTGTTTTTT. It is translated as CASSSTGAGEKLFF.

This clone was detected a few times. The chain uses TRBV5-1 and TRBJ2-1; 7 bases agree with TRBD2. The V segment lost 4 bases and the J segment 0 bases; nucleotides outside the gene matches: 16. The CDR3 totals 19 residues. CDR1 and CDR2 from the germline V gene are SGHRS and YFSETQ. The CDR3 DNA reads TGCGCCAGCAGCCCTCGAGCGGGACGAACCTCTAGCTCCTACAATGAGCAGTTCTTC. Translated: CASSPRAGRTSSSYNEQFF.

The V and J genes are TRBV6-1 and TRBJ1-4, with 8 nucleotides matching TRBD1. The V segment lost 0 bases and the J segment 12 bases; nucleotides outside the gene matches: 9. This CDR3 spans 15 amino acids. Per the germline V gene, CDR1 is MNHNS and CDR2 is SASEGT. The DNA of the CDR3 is TGTGCCAGCAGTGAAGCCCAGGGGGCGGGAAGTCAACTGTTTTTT. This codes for CASSEAQGAGSQLFF.

For the CDR3, the DNA is TGTGCCAGCAGTCTAACGGACAAAGATTACGAGCAGTACTTC. This encodes CASSLTDKDYEQYF. V and J are TRBV3-1 (or the pseudogene TRBV3-2) and TRBJ2-7; a weak D match, TRBD1 (5 bases). V shed 6 bases and J shed 4 bases, with 16 bases lying between them. The germline CDR1 and CDR2 sequences are LGHDT and YNNKEL (reference sequence). The CDR3 sequence is 14 residues long.

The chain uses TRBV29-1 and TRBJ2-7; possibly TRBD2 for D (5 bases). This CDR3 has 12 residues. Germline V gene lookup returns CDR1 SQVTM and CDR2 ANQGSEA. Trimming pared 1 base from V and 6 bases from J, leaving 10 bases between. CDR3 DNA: TGCAGCGTTGAAGTATTCGGAGGCGAGCAGTACTTC. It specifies CSVEVFGGEQYF.

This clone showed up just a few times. The CDR3 DNA reads as TGTGCCAGCAGTGTTCAGGGTATGAACACTGAAGCTTTCTTT. This translates into CASSVQGMNTEAFF. The J gene is TRBJ1-1, the V gene TRBV2, with D perhaps matching TRBD1 (5 bases). V shed 4 bases and J shed 0 bases, with 9 bases lying between them. The CDR3 runs to 14 residues. Germline V gene data show CDR1 as SNHLY and CDR2 as FYNNEI. Full variable domain (missing parts from reference TRBV2 and TRBJ1-1): EPEVTQTPSHQVTQMGQEVILRCVPISNHLYFYWYRQILGQKVEFLVSFYNNEISEKSEIFDDQFSVERPDGSNFTLKIRSTKLEDSAMYFCASSVQGMNTEAFFGQGTRLTVV.

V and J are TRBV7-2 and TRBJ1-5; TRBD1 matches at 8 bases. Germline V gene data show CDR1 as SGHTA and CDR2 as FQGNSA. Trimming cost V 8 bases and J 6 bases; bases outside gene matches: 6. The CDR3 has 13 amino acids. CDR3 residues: CASGTGLLQPQHF. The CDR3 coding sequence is TGTGCCAGCGGGACAGGCCTTCTTCAGCCCCAGCATTTT.

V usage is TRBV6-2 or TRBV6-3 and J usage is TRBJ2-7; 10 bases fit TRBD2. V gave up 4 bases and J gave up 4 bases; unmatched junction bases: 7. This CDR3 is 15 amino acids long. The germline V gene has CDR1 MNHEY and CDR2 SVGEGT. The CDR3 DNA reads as TGTGCCAGCAGTTCCAGGACTAGCGGAGGGTACGAGCAGTACTTC. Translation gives CASSSRTSGGYEQYF.

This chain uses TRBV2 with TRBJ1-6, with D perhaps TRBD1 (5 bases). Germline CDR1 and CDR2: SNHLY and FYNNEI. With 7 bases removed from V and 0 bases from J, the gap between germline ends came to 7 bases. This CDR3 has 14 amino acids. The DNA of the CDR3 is TGTGCCAGCAAAGGGGACTCCTATAATTCACCCCTCCACTTT. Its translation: CASKGDSYNSPLHF.

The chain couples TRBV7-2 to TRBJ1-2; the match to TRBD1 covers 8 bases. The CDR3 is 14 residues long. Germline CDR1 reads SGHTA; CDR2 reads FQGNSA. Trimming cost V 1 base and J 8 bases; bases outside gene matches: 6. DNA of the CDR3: TGTGCCAGCAGCTTAGACAGGGGGTCGGGAGGCTACACCTTC. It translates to CASSLDRGSGGYTF.

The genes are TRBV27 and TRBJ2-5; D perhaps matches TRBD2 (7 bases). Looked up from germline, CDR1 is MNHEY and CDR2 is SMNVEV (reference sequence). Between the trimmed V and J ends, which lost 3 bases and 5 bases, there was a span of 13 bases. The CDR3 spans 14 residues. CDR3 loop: CASSFRGAGETQYF. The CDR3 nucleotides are TGTGCCAGCAGTTTTCGGGGGGCAGGGGAGACCCAGTACTTC.

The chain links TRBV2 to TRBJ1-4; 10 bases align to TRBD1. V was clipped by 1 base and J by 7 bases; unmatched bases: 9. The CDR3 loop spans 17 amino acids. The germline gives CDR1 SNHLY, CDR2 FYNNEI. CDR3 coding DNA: TGTGCCAGCAGTGAAGTGGGACAGGGGAGTGTGACTGAAAAACTGTTTTTT. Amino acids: CASSEVGQGSVTEKLFF.

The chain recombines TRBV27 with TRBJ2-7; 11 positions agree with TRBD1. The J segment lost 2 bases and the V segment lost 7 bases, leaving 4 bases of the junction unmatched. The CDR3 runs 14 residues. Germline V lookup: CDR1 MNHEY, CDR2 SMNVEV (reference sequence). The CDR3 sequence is CASKWGQGAYEQYF. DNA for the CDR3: TGTGCCAGCAAGTGGGGACAGGGGGCCTACGAGCAGTACTTC.

The CDR3: CASSERGQHLNTEAFF. Written as DNA, the CDR3 is TGTGCCAGCAGCGAGAGGGGACAGCACTTGAACACTGAAGCTTTCTTT. The genes are TRBV9 and TRBJ1-1, with 7 nucleotides matching TRBD1. Trimming cost V 3 bases and J 0 bases; bases outside gene matches: 8. This CDR3 has 16 amino acids. CDR1 is SGDLS and CDR2 is YYNGEE in the germline V gene.

CDR3 in DNA: TGTGCCAGCAGCTTAAGTCGGGGGTACCACGAGCAGTACTTC. Translating it yields CASSLSRGYHEQYF. This chain links TRBV7-2 with TRBJ2-7; D may be TRBD2 (6 bases). The CDR3 has 14 residues. The V and J ends lost 2 bases and 5 bases respectively, with 13 bases between them. Germline CDR1 SGHTA, CDR2 FQGNSA. Variable domain in full (rest from reference TRBV7-2 and TRBJ2-7): GAGVSQSPSNKVTEKGKDVELRCDPISGHTALYWYRQSLGQGLEFLIYFQGNSAPDKSGLPSDRFSAERTGGSVSTLTIQRTQQEDSAVYLCASSLSRGYHEQYFGPGTRLTVT.

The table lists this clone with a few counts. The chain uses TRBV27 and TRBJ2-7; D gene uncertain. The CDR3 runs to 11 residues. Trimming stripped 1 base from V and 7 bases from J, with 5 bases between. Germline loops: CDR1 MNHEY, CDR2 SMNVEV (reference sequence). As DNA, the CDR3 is TGTGCCAGCAGTTTATGGCCTGAGCAGTACTTC. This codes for CASSLWPEQYF.

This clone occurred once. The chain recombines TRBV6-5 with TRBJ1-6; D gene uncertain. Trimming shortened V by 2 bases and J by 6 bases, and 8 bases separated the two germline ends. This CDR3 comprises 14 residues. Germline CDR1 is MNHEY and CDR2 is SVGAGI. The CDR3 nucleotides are TGTGCCAGCAGTTACGCAGTACCTAATTCACCCCTCCACTTT. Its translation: CASSYAVPNSPLHF.

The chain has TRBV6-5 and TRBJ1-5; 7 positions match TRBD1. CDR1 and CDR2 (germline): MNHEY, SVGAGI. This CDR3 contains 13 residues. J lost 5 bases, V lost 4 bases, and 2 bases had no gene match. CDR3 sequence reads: CASSFRGDQPQHF. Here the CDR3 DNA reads TGTGCCAGCAGTTTCAGGGGGGATCAGCCCCAGCATTTT.

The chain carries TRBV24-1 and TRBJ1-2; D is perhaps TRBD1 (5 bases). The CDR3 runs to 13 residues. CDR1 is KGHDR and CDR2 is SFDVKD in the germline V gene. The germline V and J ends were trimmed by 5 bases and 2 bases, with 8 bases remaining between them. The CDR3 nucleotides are TGTGCCACCAGTGGTCCAGGGAACTATGGCTACACCTTC. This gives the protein CATSGPGNYGYTF.

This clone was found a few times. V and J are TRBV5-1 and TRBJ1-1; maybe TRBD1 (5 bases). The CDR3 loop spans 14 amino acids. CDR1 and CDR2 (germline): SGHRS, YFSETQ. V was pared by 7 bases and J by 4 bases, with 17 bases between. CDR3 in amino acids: CASRLRWGGTEAFF. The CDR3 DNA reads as TGCGCCAGCCGCCTCCGGTGGGGGGGCACTGAAGCTTTCTTT.